This T cell receptor beta chain was identified in a study of metastatic and nonmetastatic thyroid tumors. Study-wide background: Repertoire data that came from the blood and tumor or nodule tissue of malignant and benign thyroid patients were compared.

Remarks on this clone: The antigen is not known.

Study-level results: Reportedly, malignant thyroid tumors had significantly higher TCR beta diversity than benign nodules, in blood and tumor.

Each patient came to thyroid surgery without any prior treatment (of any kind). Per the study methods: A distant-metastasis classifier for papillary thyroid cancer was built using CDR3 differences across clinicopathological groups. TCRdb re-called the PCR reads with MiXCR. The V and J calls come from TCRdb's annotation, not from the publication. Of fewer than 40,000 clones listed, 33% are singletons. This CDR3 is 11 amino acids long. The ends lost 7 bases at V and 5 bases at J; junction bases unmatched: 2. The germline CDR1 and CDR2 sequences are DFQATT and SNEGSKA (reference sequence). The chain links TRBV20-1 to TRBJ2-7, with 10 bases that match TRBD2. This receptor was obtained from a female donor with papillary thyroid cancer or a benign thyroid nodule (not recorded which). Some clones in this sample may be carry-over from other donors' samples. The sample comprised tumor tissue. The CDR3 DNA reads as TGCAGTGTACTAGCGGGAAACGAGCAGTACTTC. It specifies CSVLAGNEQYF.